The source of this T cell receptor beta chain is a study of T cells in Graves' hyperthyroidism and ophthalmopathy. Notes on the study in general: Ophthalmopathy cases were set apart from stable hyperthyroidism by a 13 V-J model.

Regions amplified from RNA transcripts were the TCR beta CDR3 regions. First-round RT-PCR of the TCR CDR3 relied on the HTBI primer set. MiXCR, applied by TCRdb to the multiplex PCR reads, yields one record per CDR3 protein. This sample has hundreds of thousands of distinct CDR3 sequences, with about 19% found just once. Losses at the gene ends were 2 bases for V and 4 bases for J; bases not matched to a gene: 4. This CDR3 is built from 14 residues. Germline CDR1 KGHSH, CDR2 LQKENI. This clonotype has just a few counts. What it binds is unknown. Graves' hyperthyroidism was deemed stable absent ophthalmopathy progression within 18 months.

This rearrangement joins TRBV18 to TRBJ1-2, with 7 positions matching TRBD1. The origin of this receptor is a woman aged 18-29 years with Graves' hyperthyroidism. Input material: blood. DNA of the CDR3: TGTGCCAGCTCACCAAGGGACAGAAGCTATGGCTACACCTTC. Translating gives CASSPRDRSYGYTF.